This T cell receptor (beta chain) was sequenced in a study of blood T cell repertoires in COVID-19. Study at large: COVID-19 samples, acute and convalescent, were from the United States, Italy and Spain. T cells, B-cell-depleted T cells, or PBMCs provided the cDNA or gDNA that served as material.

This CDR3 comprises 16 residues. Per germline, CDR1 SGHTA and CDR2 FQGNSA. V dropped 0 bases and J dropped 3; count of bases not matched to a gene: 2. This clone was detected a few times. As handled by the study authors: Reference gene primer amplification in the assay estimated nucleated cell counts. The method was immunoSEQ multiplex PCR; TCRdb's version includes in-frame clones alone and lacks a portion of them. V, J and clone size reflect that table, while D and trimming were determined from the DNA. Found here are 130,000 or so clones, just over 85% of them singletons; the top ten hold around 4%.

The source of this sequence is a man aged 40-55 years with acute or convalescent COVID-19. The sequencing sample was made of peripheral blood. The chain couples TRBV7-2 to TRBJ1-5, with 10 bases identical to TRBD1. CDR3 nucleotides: TGTGCCAGCAGCTTAGCCGGGACAGGGGCCAATCAGCCCCAGCATTTT. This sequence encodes CASSLAGTGANQPQHF.